A selection of T cell receptor beta chains follows, all from one sample in a study of cytomegalovirus exposure and HLA in healthy donors. This table comes from immunoSEQ multiplex PCR, and its TCRdb copy is limited to in-frame clones, with some not included. The sample has approximately 100,000 clones, over 9% seen once. The source material was PBMCs. These receptors originate from a man aged 35 to 55 in good health and CMV-seropositive. Each CDR3 is given with its conserved first and last residue. Each record gives: J gene, D gene, V gene, clone size, CDR3 protein, CDR3 DNA. A D gene is named only where the DNA matches it firmly. The size of a clone is reported for some rows only, either as once, few or many, or as a class for expanded clones.

>TRBJ1-4|TRBD1|TRBV7-2|few
CASSLEGPGGFVGEKLFF
TGTGCCAGCAGCTTAGAAGGCCCAGGGGGCTTTGTAGGAGAAAAACTGTTTTTT
>TRBJ1-5|TRBD1|TRBV7-2|-
CASSQTGVQPQHF
TGTGCCAGCAGCCAAACAGGGGTTCAGCCCCAGCATTTT
>TRBJ2-7|-|TRBV5-6|-
CASSPQLTYEQYF
TGTGCCAGCAGCCCACAGCTAACCTACGAGCAGTACTTC
>TRBJ2-1|-|TRBV28|-
CASSPRNNEQFF
TGTGCCAGCAGTCCCCGTAACAATGAGCAGTTCTTC
>TRBJ2-7|-|TRBV6-6|few
CASSAGTRGFGEQYF
TGTGCCAGCAGCGCCGGGACAAGGGGGTTCGGAGAGCAGTACTTC
>TRBJ2-5|-|TRBV18|-
CASSLRQNQETQYF
TGTGCCAGCTCCCTCCGACAGAACCAAGAGACCCAGTACTTC
>TRBJ1-5|TRBD1|TRBV2|-
CASSRDREQPQHF
TGTGCCAGCAGTCGGGACAGGGAACAGCCCCAGCATTTT
>TRBJ1-5|-|TRBV6-1|-
CASSYTGAGNQPQHF
TGTGCCAGCAGCTACACTGGGGCGGGCAATCAGCCCCAGCATTTT
>TRBJ2-7|TRBD2|TRBV13|few
CASSLGASGTTYEQYF
TGTGCCAGCAGCTTAGGTGCTAGCGGGACAACCTACGAGCAGTACTTC
>TRBJ1-1|TRBD1|TRBV6-1|few
CASRRGDSSNTEAFF
TGTGCCAGCAGAAGGGGGGACAGTTCTAACACTGAAGCTTTCTTT
>TRBJ1-5|-|TRBV15|few
CATSVGMGLQPQHF
TGTGCCACCAGCGTGGGTATGGGACTTCAGCCCCAGCATTTT
>TRBJ1-2|-|TRBV6-5|-
CASSPRTVQALGYTF
TGTGCCAGCAGCCCCCGGACAGTCCAGGCTCTTGGCTACACCTTC
>TRBJ1-2|TRBD1|TRBV6-1|few
CASSATGTDYGYTF
TGTGCCAGCAGTGCTACCGGGACAGACTATGGCTACACCTTC
>TRBJ1-3|-|TRBV2|few
CASSSQGSSGNTIYF
TGTGCCAGCAGCTCACAGGGAAGCTCTGGAAACACCATATATTTT
>TRBJ2-1|-|TRBV4-2|-
CASSQVRDNEQFF
TGTGCCAGCAGCCAAGTCAGGGACAATGAGCAGTTCTTC
>TRBJ2-7|TRBD1|TRBV5-6|-
CASSLNRGHYEQYF
TGTGCCAGCAGCTTGAACAGGGGCCACTACGAGCAGTACTTC
>TRBJ1-5|TRBD1|TRBV7-9|-
CASSPWTGGYSNQPQHF
TGTGCCAGCAGCCCCTGGACAGGGGGTTATAGCAATCAGCCCCAGCATTTT
>TRBJ2-2|-|TRBV5-1|few
CASSVPLLTGELFF
TGCGCCAGCAGCGTACCTTTACTCACCGGGGAGCTGTTTTTT
>TRBJ2-7|-|TRBV5-1|many
CASSREGSGGEQYF
TGCGCCAGCAGCCGAGAGGGATCGGGTGGGGAGCAGTACTTC
>TRBJ2-7|TRBD1|TRBV9|-
CASSVGQGTTYEQYF
TGTGCCAGCAGCGTAGGACAGGGAACCACCTACGAGCAGTACTTC
>TRBJ2-1|TRBD1|TRBV2|few
CASSADRASYNEQFF
TGTGCCAGCAGTGCTGACAGGGCCTCCTACAATGAGCAGTTCTTC
>TRBJ2-7|TRBD1|TRBV28|few
CASTNPGQPYEQYF
TGTGCCAGCACCAATCCGGGACAGCCATACGAGCAGTACTTC
>TRBJ2-3|-|TRBV19|few
CASSMGGSTDTQYF
TGTGCCAGTAGTATGGGCGGGAGCACAGATACGCAGTATTTT
>TRBJ1-5|TRBD1|TRBV6-5|-
CASSPGQGNQPQHF
TGTGCCAGCAGTCCCGGACAGGGCAATCAGCCCCAGCATTTT
>TRBJ2-3|-|TRBV9|-
CASSASLDTQYF
TGTGCCAGCAGCGCCTCTCTAGATACGCAGTATTTT
>TRBJ2-7|TRBD1|TRBV5-5|few
CASNRDRDSYEQYF
TGTGCCAGCAACCGGGACAGGGACTCCTACGAGCAGTACTTC
>TRBJ1-1|TRBD1|TRBV6-1|-
CASSRQGAQGSEAFF
TGTGCCAGCAGCCGTCAGGGGGCCCAGGGTTCTGAAGCTTTCTTT
>TRBJ1-1|-|TRBV19|once
CASRQIEGYMNTEAFF
TGTGCCAGTAGGCAGATCGAGGGTTACATGAACACTGAAGCTTTCTTT
>TRBJ2-5|TRBD2|TRBV2|few
CASSKPGLAGPQETQYF
TGTGCCAGCAGTAAACCGGGACTAGCGGGGCCTCAAGAGACCCAGTACTTC
>TRBJ1-5|-|TRBV18|few
CASSLDSNQPQHF
TGTGCCAGCTCACTCGACAGTAATCAGCCCCAGCATTTT
>TRBJ2-7|TRBD1|TRBV5-1|few
CASSLARLQGPTGEQYF
TGCGCCAGCAGCTTGGCCAGACTACAGGGGCCCACGGGCGAGCAGTACTTC
>TRBJ2-1|-|TRBV27|-
CASHGGRPYNEQFF
TGTGCCAGCCATGGGGGCCGACCCTACAATGAGCAGTTCTTC
>TRBJ1-1|-|TRBV5-1|few
CASSLDSGMNTEAFF
TGCGCCAGCAGCTTGGATTCGGGGATGAACACTGAAGCTTTCTTT
>TRBJ1-5|-|TRBV7-2|few
CASSYGAASQPQHF
TGTGCCAGCAGCTACGGCGCGGCTTCTCAGCCCCAGCATTTT
>TRBJ1-2|-|TRBV27|-
CASSFGGARGYTF
TGTGCCAGCAGTTTCGGGGGGGCGCGAGGCTACACCTTC
>TRBJ2-3|-|TRBV27|-
CASSRSTDTQYF
TGTGCCAGCAGCCGTAGCACAGATACGCAGTATTTT
>TRBJ1-5|-|TRBV6-5|-
CASSYERNQPQHF
TGTGCCAGCAGTTACGAGAGGAATCAGCCCCAGCATTTT
>TRBJ2-2|TRBD2|TRBV9|-
CASSKTSGANTGELFF
TGTGCCAGCAGCAAGACTAGCGGGGCCAACACCGGGGAGCTGTTTTTT
>TRBJ2-7|-|TRBV19|few
CATRDLFGYEQYF
TGTGCCACTCGCGACTTATTCGGGTACGAGCAGTACTTC
>TRBJ2-3|TRBD2|TRBV11-2|-
CASSLVGGAGGNTDTQYF
TGTGCCAGCAGCTTAGTAGGGGGAGCGGGAGGGAACACAGATACGCAGTATTTT
>TRBJ1-5|TRBD1|TRBV5-1|-
CASGPGQLNQPQHF
TGCGCCAGCGGCCCGGGACAGCTTAATCAGCCCCAGCATTTT
>TRBJ2-3|TRBD2|TRBV7-9|-
CASSLRASGREPDTQYF
TGTGCCAGCAGCTTAAGGGCTAGCGGGAGGGAACCAGATACGCAGTATTTT
>TRBJ2-1|TRBD2|TRBV2|few
CASGAGDNEQFF
TGTGCCAGCGGAGCGGGAGACAATGAGCAGTTCTTC
>TRBJ1-1|-|TRBV7-9|few
CASSLKSTVRWNTEAFF
TGTGCCAGCAGCTTAAAATCTACAGTCAGATGGAACACTGAAGCTTTCTTT